This T cell receptor (beta chain) was identified during a study of cytomegalovirus exposure and HLA in healthy donors. Study observations and caveats: The records held CMV serostatus as the only immune exposure information. Reportedly, diagnosis of cytomegalovirus status by the classifier showed high specificity and sensitivity.

With 60 Vbeta and 13 Jbeta primers, the PCR was carried out. Repertoires were generated with immunoSEQ multiplex PCR, while TCRdb's copy carries only in-frame clones and drops some. This sample yields hundreds of thousands of clones, of which around four fifths are seen a single time; 0.71% belongs to the top ten. This CDR3 has 16 amino acids. CDR1 and CDR2 (germline): SGDLS, YYNGEE. The trim removed 4 bases at V and 9 bases at J, leaving 13 bases unmatched. Worth noting for this clone: What it binds is unknown.

The material sequenced was PBMCs. This TCR came from a boy younger than 10 in good health and CMV-seronegative. The rearrangement links TRBV9 to TRBJ1-5; TRBD1 matches 10 bases. The chain's CDR3 is CASSSSPGTGVWPQHF. The CDR3 DNA follows: TGTGCCAGCAGCTCGAGCCCCGGGACAGGGGTATGGCCCCAGCATTTT.